What follows are 24 T cell receptor beta chains derived from one specimen sequenced in a study of OX40 agonist ivuxolimab in advanced cancers. TCRdb's table, derived via immunoSEQ multiplex PCR, lists solely in-frame clones and lacks some. Of about 31,000 clones listed, 75% to 90% were seen once; the top ten hold over 35%. The sequences come from CD4+ or CD8+ T cells sorted from blood, collected in a trial of the OX40 agonist ivuxolimab. The receptor set was obtained from an adult with an advanced solid tumor such as melanoma, head and neck, liver or kidney cancer.

This clone has more than one count but fewer than ten. The J gene is TRBJ1-1, the V gene TRBV6-6; perhaps TRBD1 as D (5 bases). CDR1 MNHNY and CDR2 SVGAGI come from the germline V gene (reference sequence). The CDR3 sequence is 12 residues long. Trimming took 5 bases from V and 1 from J, leaving 5 bases between them. The DNA of the CDR3 is TGTGCCAGCAGTACAGGGAACACTGAAGCTTTCTTT. This gives the protein CASSTGNTEAFF.

The gene calls are TRBV28 and TRBJ2-6, with D possibly being TRBD1 or TRBD2 (5 bases each). Germline CDR1 is MDHEN and CDR2 is SYDVKM. V was clipped by 7 bases and J by 0 bases, with 16 bases between them. There are 17 residues in the CDR3. CDR3 DNA: TGTGCCAGCACCCTAGGGACGGGAACCTCTGGGGCCAACGTCCTGACTTTC. It yields the protein CASTLGTGTSGANVLTF.

This clone was seen once. The V call is TRBV4-1, the J call TRBJ1-3, with D possibly matching TRBD1 (6 bases). The CDR3 sequence is 15 residues long. Germline assignment: CDR1 MGHRA and CDR2 YSYEKL. Trimming took off 1 base at V and 0 bases at J, with 7 bases between the two ends. Written as DNA, the CDR3 is TGCGCCAGCAGCCAAGTACAGGGCTCTGGAAACACCATATATTTT. It is translated as CASSQVQGSGNTIYF.

The V and J genes are TRBV9 and TRBJ2-7, with D perhaps matching TRBD1 (6 bases). CDR1 and CDR2 (germline): SGDLS, YYNGEE. CDR3 length equals 14 residues. With 4 bases removed from V and 3 bases from J, the gap between germline ends came to 14 bases. CDR3 amino acids: CASSPRDTYYEQYF. In DNA form, the CDR3 reads TGTGCCAGCAGCCCACGGGACACCTACTACGAGCAGTACTTC.

The gene calls are TRBV20-1 and TRBJ2-5; possible D gene TRBD2, 5 bases. Germline V CDR1 and CDR2: DFQATT, SNEGSKA (reference sequence). Trimming took 3 bases from V and 3 from J, leaving 5 bases between them. The CDR3 is 11 residues long. CDR3 region: CSASSEETQYF. The CDR3 bases are TGCAGTGCTAGTAGCGAAGAGACCCAGTACTTC.

This chain uses TRBV28 with TRBJ1-3; D unresolved. CDR1 MDHEN and CDR2 SYDVKM come from the germline V gene. V lost 2 bases, J lost 11 bases, and 28 bases lay in between. The CDR3 has 18 residues. The DNA of the CDR3 is TGTGCCAGCAGTTTACAAGTATTCCGGGGTCTTAAAGGAGCGGCCATATATTTT. Its translation: CASSLQVFRGLKGAAIYF.

The chain couples TRBV9 to TRBJ2-1, with D hard to call. CDR1 and CDR2 from the germline V gene are SGDLS and YYNGEE. The CDR3 covers 12 residues. Trimming took off 7 bases at V and 5 bases at J, with 10 bases between the two ends. CDR3 nucleotide sequence: TGTGCCAGCGGCCAGCAGAACAATGAGCAGTTCTTC. This sequence encodes CASGQQNNEQFF.

The chain carries TRBV5-8 and TRBJ1-2; D unclear. Germline V gene sequence: CDR1 SGHTS, CDR2 YDEGEE. Trimming shortened V by 2 bases and J by 8 bases, and 13 bases separated the two germline ends. CDR3 length: 13 residues. The CDR3 DNA reads as TGTGCCAGCAGCTTCCATCCCGCCCCGGGCTACACCTTC. Its translation is CASSFHPAPGYTF.

This chain uses TRBV27 with TRBJ2-1, with D unclear. Germline V gene data show CDR1 as MNHEY and CDR2 as SMNVEV (reference sequence). The CDR3 totals 11 residues. With 8 bases removed from V and 7 bases from J, the gap between germline ends came to 9 bases. CDR3 in DNA: TGTGCCAGCGGGCCTTGGAATGAGCAGTTCTTC. Protein product: CASGPWNEQFF.

The V call is TRBV7-8, the J call TRBJ2-3; D is ambiguous. The germline V and J ends were trimmed by 6 bases and 2 bases, with 15 bases remaining between them. CDR1 is SGHVS and CDR2 is FQNEAQ in the germline V gene. The CDR3 runs 15 residues. CDR3 nucleotide sequence: TGTGCCAGCAGGCCTCTTGCTCCCGTCACAGATACGCAGTATTTT. It is translated as CASRPLAPVTDTQYF.

The V gene is TRBV14, the J gene TRBJ1-2, with a tentative D call TRBD1 (5 bases). Germline loops: CDR1 SGHDN, CDR2 FVKESK. V lost 0 bases and J lost 7, with 24 bases in between. This CDR3 has 18 residues. Written as DNA, the CDR3 is TGTGCCAGCAGCCAAGATGCCGGGGCCGCTGCGGGGGAGTCTGGCTACACCTTC. Translated, it gives CASSQDAGAAAGESGYTF.

This rearrangement joins TRBV30 to TRBJ2-1; TRBD2 matches at 11 bases. V shed 4 bases and J 7 bases; nucleotides not matched to a gene: 9. This CDR3 is built from 15 residues. The germline gives CDR1 GTSNPN, CDR2 SVGIG (reference sequence). CDR3 sequence reads: CAWNLLAGGGNEQFF. As DNA, the CDR3 is TGTGCCTGGAACCTGCTAGCGGGAGGTGGGAATGAGCAGTTCTTC.

The V and J genes are TRBV28 and TRBJ1-1, with D hard to call. This CDR3 has 15 residues. V shed 1 base and J shed 6 bases, with 15 bases lying between them. Looked up from germline, CDR1 is MDHEN and CDR2 is SYDVKM. In DNA form, the CDR3 reads TGTGCCAGCAGTTTATTTCAGAGTGGAGCTTCTGAAGCTTTCTTT. Its protein product is CASSLFQSGASEAFF.

This clone was counted once. V and J are TRBV5-4 and TRBJ2-3; 8 positions match TRBD2. J lost 5 bases, V lost 1 base, and 0 bases had no gene match. CDR1 is SGHNT, CDR2 YYREEE, per germline (reference sequence). The CDR3 runs 13 residues. The CDR3 nucleotides read TGTGCCAGCAGCTTGAGCGGGGGAGATACGCAGTATTTT. It specifies CASSLSGGDTQYF.

This clone was observed once. This sequence joins TRBV29-1 and TRBJ2-1; D possibly corresponds to TRBD1 (5 bases). Germline V lookup: CDR1 SQVTM, CDR2 ANQGSEA. The V and J ends lost 8 bases and 13 bases respectively, with 9 bases between them. The CDR3 sequence is 8 residues long. The CDR3 nucleotides are TGCAGCTTAGGGGCTCAGTTCTTC. Translated: CSLGAQFF.

The chain has TRBV28 and TRBJ2-7, with TRBD1 matching 7 bases. This CDR3 is built from 14 residues. Germline V gene sequence: CDR1 MDHEN, CDR2 SYDVKM. The ends lost 6 bases at V and 2 bases at J; junction bases unmatched: 7. The CDR3 here is CASRGPGTAYEQYF. The CDR3 nucleotides read TGTGCCAGCAGGGGCCCCGGGACAGCCTACGAGCAGTACTTC.

The chain is built from TRBV7-9 and TRBJ2-1, with 9 bases matching TRBD1. Germline-derived CDR1 and CDR2 are SEHNR and FQNEAQ (reference sequence). The CDR3 covers 17 residues. V dropped 5 bases and J dropped 8; count of bases not matched to a gene: 16. CDR3 in amino acids: CASSPGEGDRDGYEQFF. DNA of the CDR3: TGTGCCAGCAGCCCCGGGGAGGGGGACAGGGACGGTTATGAGCAGTTCTTC.

The V call is TRBV29-1, the J call TRBJ2-2; TRBD2 might be the D (5 bases). The CDR3 sequence is 14 residues long. The V gene's germline CDR1 is SQVTM and CDR2 ANQGSEA. Trimming removed 2 bases at V and 7 bases at J, with 14 bases between. CDR3 nucleotide sequence: TGCAGCGTTGAAACGGGTCAACGGGACGGGGAGCTGTTTTTT. It yields the protein CSVETGQRDGELFF.

This clone was detected once. This sequence joins TRBV2 and TRBJ2-7; D unresolved. The germline CDR1 and CDR2 sequences are SNHLY and FYNNEI. The CDR3 is 12 residues long. V was trimmed by 3 bases and J by 3 bases, leaving 6 bases between them. The CDR3 reads CASSDELYEQYF. CDR3 DNA: TGTGCCAGCAGTGACGAGCTCTACGAGCAGTACTTC. The whole variable domain, filled in from reference TRBV2 and TRBJ2-7, reads EPEVTQTPSHQVTQMGQEVILRCVPISNHLYFYWYRQILGQKVEFLVSFYNNEISEKSEIFDDQFSVERPDGSNFTLKIRSTKLEDSAMYFCASSDELYEQYFGPGTRLTVT.

The J gene is TRBJ2-3, the V gene TRBV18; 14 bases map to TRBD2. CDR3 length: 20 amino acids. V lost 1 base and J lost 4; bases outside the gene matches: 13. Germline loops: CDR1 KGHSH, CDR2 LQKENI. The DNA for the CDR3 is TGTGCCAGCTCACCACAGAAGACTAGCGGGAGGGCCCTCGACGCAGATACGCAGTATTTT. Amino acids: CASSPQKTSGRALDADTQYF.

Regarding this clone: A junction boundary mismatches the germline segment, possibly from a read error. The CDR3 coding sequence is TGCGCCAGCAGCCAAGATGACGTTTCGAACACCGGGGAGCTGTTTTTT. It yields the protein CASSQDDVSNTGELFF. The genes are TRBV11-2 and TRBJ2-2; D not certain. The length of the CDR3 is 16 residues. CDR1 and CDR2 (germline): SGHAT, FQNNGV. Drawing the rest from reference TRBV11-2 and TRBJ2-2, the complete variable domain is EAGVAQSPRYKIIEKRQSVAFWCNPISGHATLYWYQQILGQGPKLLIQFQNNGVVDDSQLPKDRFSAERLKGVDSTLKIQPAKLEDSAVYLCASSQDDVSNTGELFFGEGSRLTVL.

This clone has more than one count but fewer than ten. The genes are TRBV6-4 and TRBJ2-3, with 11 bases fitting TRBD1. J was trimmed by 5 bases and V by 2 bases; bases with no gene match: 0. Germline CDR1 is MRHNA and CDR2 is SNTAGT. CDR3 length: 14 amino acids. In nucleotides, the CDR3 is TGTGCCAGCAGTGACGGGACAGGGGGAGATACGCAGTATTTT. Translation: CASSDGTGGDTQYF.

The genes are TRBV5-5 and TRBJ2-1, with 7 bases fitting TRBD2. The CDR3 spans 18 residues. The germline V gene encodes CDR1 SGHKS and CDR2 YYEKEE (reference sequence). The junction had 17 bases not matched to a gene; V was cut back by 1 base and J by 7 bases. CDR3 in amino acids: CASSLRWEGRALANEQFF. The CDR3 DNA sequence: TGTGCCAGCAGCTTGAGATGGGAGGGCCGGGCTCTGGCGAATGAGCAGTTCTTC.

The rearrangement links TRBV4-1 to TRBJ1-4, with a weak D call TRBD1 (6 bases). V lost 2 bases and J 6 bases, leaving 16 bases between the germline ends. CDR3 length: 16 residues. The V gene's germline CDR1 is MGHRA and CDR2 YSYEKL. The CDR3 coding sequence is TGCGCCAGCAGCCAACCGGTCGGGAACAGGGATGAAAAACTGTTTTTT. Translating it yields CASSQPVGNRDEKLFF.